The 2 T cell receptor beta chains presented below share a single source sample, sequenced in a study of neoadjuvant anti-PD-1 for oral cavity cancer. Data came from immunoSEQ multiplex PCR; TCRdb stores just in-frame clones and leaves some out. Here the sample spans over 15,000 clones, around 76% being singletons. This specimen was PBMCs, taken before nivolumab (anti-PD-1) treatment. These receptors came from a person aged 35-80 years with oral cavity squamous cell carcinoma.

The chain is built from TRBV9 and TRBJ2-5; 7 bases map to TRBD2. Trimming cost V 6 bases and J 7 bases; bases outside gene matches: 9. Germline V lookup: CDR1 SGDLS, CDR2 YYNGEE. CDR3 length: 13 residues. The CDR3: CASTVAGEGTQYF. The CDR3 DNA is TGTGCCAGCACGGTTGCGGGAGAGGGGACCCAGTACTTC.

The chain uses TRBV11-2 and TRBJ2-7; D call uncertain. The germline V and J ends were trimmed by 3 bases and 2 bases, with 17 bases remaining between them. Germline assignment: CDR1 SGHAT and CDR2 FQNNGV. The CDR3 totals 16 residues. For the CDR3, the DNA is TGTGCCAGCAGCTTCTTCGCAATGGCTACCCCCTACGAGCAGTACTTC. Its protein product is CASSFFAMATPYEQYF.